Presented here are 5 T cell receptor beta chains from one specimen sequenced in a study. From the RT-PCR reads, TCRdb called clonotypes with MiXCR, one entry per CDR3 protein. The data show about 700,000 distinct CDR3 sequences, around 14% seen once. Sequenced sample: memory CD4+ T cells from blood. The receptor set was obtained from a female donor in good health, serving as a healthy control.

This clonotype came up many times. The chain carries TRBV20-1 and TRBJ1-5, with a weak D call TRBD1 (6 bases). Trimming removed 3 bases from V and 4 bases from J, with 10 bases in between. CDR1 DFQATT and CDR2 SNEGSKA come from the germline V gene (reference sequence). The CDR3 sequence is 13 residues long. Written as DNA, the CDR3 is TGCAGTGCTAGGGGACACCTTAATCAGCCCCAGCATTTT. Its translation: CSARGHLNQPQHF.

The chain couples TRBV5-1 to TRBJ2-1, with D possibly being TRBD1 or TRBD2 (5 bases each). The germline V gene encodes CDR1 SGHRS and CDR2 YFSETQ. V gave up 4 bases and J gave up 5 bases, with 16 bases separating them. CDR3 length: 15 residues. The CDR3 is CASSPEGLTNNEQFF. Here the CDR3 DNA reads TGCGCCAGCAGCCCAGAGGGGCTGACAAACAATGAGCAGTTCTTC. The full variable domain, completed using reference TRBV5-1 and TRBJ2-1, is KAGVTQTPRYLIKTRGQQVTLSCSPISGHRSVSWYQQTPGQGLQFLFEYFSETQRNKGNFPGRFSGRQFSNSRSEMNVSTLELGDSALYLCASSPEGLTNNEQFFGPGTRLTVL.

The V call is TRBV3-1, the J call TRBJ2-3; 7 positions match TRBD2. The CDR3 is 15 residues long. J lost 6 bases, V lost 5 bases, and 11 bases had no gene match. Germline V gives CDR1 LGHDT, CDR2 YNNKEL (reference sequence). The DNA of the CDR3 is TGTGCCAGCAGCGCTGGGGGACTATATATTGATACGCAGTATTTT. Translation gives CASSAGGLYIDTQYF.

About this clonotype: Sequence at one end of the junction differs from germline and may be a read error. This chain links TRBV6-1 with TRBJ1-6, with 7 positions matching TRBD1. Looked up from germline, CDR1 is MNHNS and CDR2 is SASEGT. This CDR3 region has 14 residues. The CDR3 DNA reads TGTGCCAGCAGTGGGGAGACAGGGAATTCACCCATCCACTTT. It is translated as CASSGETGNSPIHF.

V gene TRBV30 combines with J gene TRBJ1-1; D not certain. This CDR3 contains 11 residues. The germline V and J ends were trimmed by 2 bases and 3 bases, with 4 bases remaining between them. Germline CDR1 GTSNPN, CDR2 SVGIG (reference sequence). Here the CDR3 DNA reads TGTGCCTGGAGTTTTTACACTGAAGCTTTCTTT. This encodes CAWSFYTEAFF. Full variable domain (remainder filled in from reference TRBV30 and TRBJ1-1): SQTIHQWPATLVQPVGSPLSLECTVEGTSNPNLYWYRQAAGRGLQLLFYSVGIGQISSEVPQNLSASRPQDRQFILSSKKLLLSDSGFYLCAWSFYTEAFFGQGTRLTVV.